This TCR beta chain was sequenced during a study of blood T cell repertoires in COVID-19. Background on the study: Collection of acute and convalescent COVID-19 samples took place in the United States, Italy and Spain. Sources were T cells, B-cell-depleted T cells, or PBMCs; the material itself was cDNA or gDNA.

Germline-derived CDR1 and CDR2 are LGHNT and FRNRAP. V shed 4 bases and J 4 bases; nucleotides not matched to a gene: 6. CDR3 length: 15 amino acids. Per the study methods: Estimates of nucleated cell counts were drawn from the amplification of reference gene primers. The protocol was immunoSEQ multiplex PCR, while the TCRdb copy is restricted to in-frame clones and leaves out a portion. That table gives V, J and clone size, and the DNA gave D and trimming. The table lists around 12,000 clones, roughly 90% of them singletons. V gene TRBV12-5 combines with J gene TRBJ1-5; 8 bases align to TRBD1. The TCR was taken from a human donor in a cohort sampled during active COVID-19. Material for sequencing was peripheral blood. CDR3 DNA sequence: TGTGCTAGTGGTTCCGGGACAGGATCGAATCAGCCCCAGCATTTT. Its protein is CASGSGTGSNQPQHF.